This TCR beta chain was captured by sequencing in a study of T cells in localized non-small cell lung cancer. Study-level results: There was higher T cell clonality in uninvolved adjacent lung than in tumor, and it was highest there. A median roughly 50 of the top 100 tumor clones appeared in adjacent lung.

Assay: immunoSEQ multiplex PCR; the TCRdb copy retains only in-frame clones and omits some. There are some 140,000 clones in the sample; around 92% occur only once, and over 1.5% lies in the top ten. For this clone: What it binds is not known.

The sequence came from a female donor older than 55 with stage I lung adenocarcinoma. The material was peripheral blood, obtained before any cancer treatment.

This chain's CDR3 is CASSEALPRSFSGNTIYF. Here the CDR3 DNA reads TGTGCCAGCAGTGAAGCGCTCCCACGGTCGTTCTCTGGAAACACCATATATTTT. The chain is built from TRBV6-1 and TRBJ1-3; D gene unclear. CDR3 length equals 18 residues. Germline CDR1 and CDR2: MNHNS and SASEGT. Deletions cut 0 bases from V and 0 bases from J, with 15 bases between.